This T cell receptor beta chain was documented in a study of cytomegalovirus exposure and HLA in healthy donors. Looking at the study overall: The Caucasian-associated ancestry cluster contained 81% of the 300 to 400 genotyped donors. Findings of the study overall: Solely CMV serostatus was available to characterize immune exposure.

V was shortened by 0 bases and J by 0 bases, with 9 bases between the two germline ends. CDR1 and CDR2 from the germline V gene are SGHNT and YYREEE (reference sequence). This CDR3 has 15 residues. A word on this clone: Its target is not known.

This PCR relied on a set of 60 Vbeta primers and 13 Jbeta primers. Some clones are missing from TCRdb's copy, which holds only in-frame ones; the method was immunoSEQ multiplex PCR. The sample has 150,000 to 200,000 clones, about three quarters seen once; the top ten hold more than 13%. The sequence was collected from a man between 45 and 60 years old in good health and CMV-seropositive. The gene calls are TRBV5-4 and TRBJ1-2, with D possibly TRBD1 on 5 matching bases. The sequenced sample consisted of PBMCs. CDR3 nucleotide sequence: TGTGCCAGCAGCTTGGAGTGGGGCACTAACTATGGCTACACCTTC. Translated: CASSLEWGTNYGYTF. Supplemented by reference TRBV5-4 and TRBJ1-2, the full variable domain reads ETGVTQSPTHLIKTRGQQVTLRCSSQSGHNTVSWYQQALGQGPQFIFQYYREEENGRGNFPPRFSGLQFPNYSSELNVNALELDDSALYLCASSLEWGTNYGYTFGSGTRLTVV.